This T cell receptor (beta chain) was captured in a study of T cell changes during pregnancy in multiple sclerosis. Data came from immunoSEQ multiplex PCR; TCRdb stores just in-frame clones and leaves some out. The data show around 60,000 clones, approximately 85% seen once. This clone appeared once. CDR1 and CDR2 from the germline V gene are SGHRS and YFSETQ. The CDR3 covers 15 residues. With 4 bases clipped from V and 5 bases from J, the junction kept 12 bases outside the gene matches. The rearrangement links TRBV5-1 to TRBJ2-7, with 7 bases matching TRBD1. This sequence originates from a female donor with multiple sclerosis, enrolled in a pregnancy study. The material sequenced was peripheral blood, taken in the first trimester of pregnancy. Here the CDR3 DNA reads TGCGCCAGCAGCACCCTGACAGGGTCGCAGGACGAGCAGTACTTC. Translated: CASSTLTGSQDEQYF.